This TCR beta chain emerged from a study of T cell changes during pregnancy in multiple sclerosis. CDR3 length: 16 amino acids. The table came from immunoSEQ multiplex PCR; TCRdb's copy has only in-frame clones and leaves some out. The sample consists of approximately 90,000 clones, approximately 92% of them appearing once. The chain couples TRBV21-1 to TRBJ2-5; TRBD2 is the table's D call and was not checked against the DNA. TRBV21-1 is described as a pseudogene. The sequenced sample was peripheral blood, obtained after pregnancy. The clonotype comes from a female donor with multiple sclerosis, enrolled in a pregnancy study. CDR3 nucleotides: TGTGCCAGCAGCAAAGAGCGGGGAGAGGGCGAAGAGACCCAGTACTTC. Translation gives CASSKERGEGEETQYF.